One sample yielded the 16 T cell receptor beta chains listed below, sequenced in a study of neurological immune-mediated disorders. TCRdb recomputed calls from the 5' RACE reads with MiXCR, one row per CDR3 protein. The data contain 50,000 to 70,000 distinct CDR3 sequences, 3.4% of them singletons. The sample comprised PBMCs. Receptors originate from a man aged 40-49 years with multiple sclerosis.

This clonotype was detected many times. V usage is TRBV4-1 and J usage is TRBJ1-5; D uncertain. This CDR3 has 16 amino acids. With 0 bases removed from V and 1 base from J, the gap between germline ends came to 10 bases. Germline V CDR1 and CDR2: MGHRA, YSYEKL. The CDR3 protein is CASSQDAEASNQPQHF. DNA for the CDR3: TGCGCCAGCAGCCAAGACGCGGAGGCAAGCAATCAGCCCCAGCATTTT.

The sample holds many counts of this clonotype. V gene TRBV20-1 combines with J gene TRBJ2-5; D possibly uses TRBD1 or TRBD2 (5 bases each). Germline CDR1 and CDR2: DFQATT and SNEGSKA (reference sequence). The V end lost 3 bases, the J end lost 5 bases, and 16 bases lay between the germline ends. This CDR3 is 14 amino acids long. The CDR3 protein is CSARAAVDSETQYF. CDR3 bases: TGCAGTGCTAGGGCAGCGGTTGACAGTGAGACCCAGTACTTC.

Ten or more counts support this clonotype. This could be a read error, since a much larger clone is one nucleotide away. The rearrangement uses TRBV25-1 and TRBJ1-1; D not resolved. CDR1 is MGHDK, CDR2 SYGVNS, per germline. This CDR3 is 11 amino acids long. CDR3 coding DNA: TGTGCCAGCAGTGAATACGAAATCTTCGCCTTT. This translates into CASSEYEIFAF. Looking up the rest from reference TRBV25-1 and TRBJ1-1 gives the full variable domain: EADIYQTPRYLVIGTGKKITLECSQTMGHDKMYWYQQDPGMELHLIHYSYGVNSTEKGDLSSESTVSRIRTEHFPLTLESARPSHTSQYLCASSEYEIFAFGQGTRLTVV.

At least ten counts were recorded for this clonotype. The chain uses TRBV7-2 and TRBJ1-1, with 12 positions matching TRBD1. Trimming at V came to 3 bases and at J to 11 bases, leaving 7 bases not matched to a gene. CDR3 length: 14 residues. Germline assignment: CDR1 SGHTA and CDR2 FQGNSA. CDR3 sequence (DNA): TGTGCCAGCAGCTTGGGACAGGGGGCCCGAGGTGCTTTCTTT. Its protein is CASSLGQGARGAFF.

This clonotype has ten or more counts. This rearrangement joins TRBV27 to TRBJ1-2; D call uncertain. Germline lookup yields CDR1 MNHEY and CDR2 SMNVEV (reference sequence). CDR3 length: 14 residues. Trimming cost V 8 bases and J 0 bases, with 13 bases left between them. CDR3: CASGPWGSNYGYTF. In DNA, the CDR3 is TGTGCCAGCGGCCCCTGGGGTTCTAACTATGGCTACACCTTC.

This clonotype was found many times. The chain carries TRBV6-1 and TRBJ2-3; D remains unclear. The CDR3 sequence is 13 residues long. Germline V gene data show CDR1 as MNHNS and CDR2 as SASEGT. The ends were cut back, 5 bases at V and 5 bases at J, with 11 bases in the middle. CDR3 in amino acids: CASSRPGVDTQYF. CDR3 nucleotide sequence: TGTGCCAGCAGTCGACCCGGTGTAGATACGCAGTATTTT.

This clonotype showed up many times. The chain uses TRBV6-5 and TRBJ2-2; D unresolved. With 3 bases removed from V and 4 bases from J, the gap between germline ends came to 9 bases. Germline V CDR1 and CDR2: MNHEY, SVGAGI. The length of the CDR3 is 14 residues. CDR3 DNA sequence: TGTGCCAGCAGTTATGCCAGCGTCACCGGGGAGCTGTTTTTT. Its protein product is CASSYASVTGELFF.

This clonotype was picked up many times. V is TRBV7-2 and J is TRBJ2-7, with D perhaps TRBD1 (5 bases). Trimming shortened V by 0 bases and J by 6 bases, and 6 bases separated the two germline ends. Germline values: CDR1 SGHTA, CDR2 FQGNSA. There are 12 residues in the CDR3. The CDR3 DNA follows: TGTGCCAGCAGCTTAGCGGGGCGCGAGCAGTACTTC. Amino acids: CASSLAGREQYF.

The table lists this clonotype with a few counts. This clone may be a read error of a much larger clone one base away. The V call is TRBV27, the J call TRBJ1-6, with D perhaps matching TRBD1 (5 bases). The CDR3 spans 15 residues. Germline V gives CDR1 MNHEY, CDR2 SMNVEV (reference sequence). Written as DNA, the CDR3 is TGTGCCAGCAGTTTGGGGCTGACGGCGGATTCACACCTCCACTTT. It translates to CASSLGLTADSHLHF.

Many counts were recorded for this clonotype. The chain joins TRBV6-5 to TRBJ2-7, with 11 bases that match TRBD2. With V trimmed by 4 bases and J by 10 bases, 9 bases remained unmatched. The V gene's germline CDR1 is MNHEY and CDR2 SVGAGI. The length of the CDR3 is 14 residues. The CDR3 nucleotides are TGTGCCAGCAGTTTAAAGACTAGCGGGGTCGTCCAGTACTTC. It translates to CASSLKTSGVVQYF.

This clonotype was detected many times. J is TRBJ2-6 and V is TRBV20-1, with D maybe TRBD1 (6 bases). Germline V lookup: CDR1 DFQATT, CDR2 SNEGSKA (reference sequence). The CDR3 length is 15 residues. V gave up 6 bases and J gave up 1 base, with 13 bases separating them. In DNA form, the CDR3 reads TGCAGTGCCCTGGACAGTTTTTCTGGGGCCAACGTCCTGACTTTC. Amino acids: CSALDSFSGANVLTF.

The J gene is TRBJ1-1, the V gene TRBV6-5, with D unclear. The CDR3 has 15 residues. Germline V CDR1 and CDR2: MNHEY, SVGAGI. Trimming took 0 bases from V and 1 from J, leaving 9 bases between them. CDR3 sequence (DNA): TGTGCCAGCAGTTACTCTATCCTCACGAACACTGAAGCTTTCTTT. Protein: CASSYSILTNTEAFF.

This clonotype was observed at least ten times. V usage is TRBV20-1 and J usage is TRBJ2-7; 8 bases agree with TRBD1. V was clipped by 3 bases and J by 3 bases; unmatched bases: 4. The CDR3 length is 13 residues. Germline loops: CDR1 DFQATT, CDR2 SNEGSKA (reference sequence). The DNA for the CDR3 is TGCAGTGCTAGGACAGGGGCTCGCTACGAGCAGTACTTC. Translating gives CSARTGARYEQYF.

This clonotype was seen repeatedly, ten times or more. V is TRBV29-1 and J is TRBJ1-5; a weak D match, TRBD1 (5 bases). The germline CDR1 and CDR2 sequences are SQVTM and ANQGSEA. V was trimmed by 6 bases and J by 6 bases, leaving 15 bases between them. This CDR3 region has 13 residues. The CDR3 sequence: CSVVEGSGQPQHF. CDR3 nucleotides: TGCAGCGTCGTCGAGGGGTCCGGTCAGCCCCAGCATTTT.

This clonotype has at least ten counts. The V gene is TRBV7-9, the J gene TRBJ2-1, with 11 bases matching TRBD2. V dropped 5 bases and J dropped 3; count of bases not matched to a gene: 3. CDR3 length equals 15 residues. CDR1 and CDR2 from the germline V gene are SEHNR and FQNEAQ (reference sequence). The CDR3 DNA follows: TGTGCCAGCAGCACGACTAGCGGGGACTACAATGAGCAGTTCTTC. It translates to CASSTTSGDYNEQFF.

This clonotype was counted many times. The V call is TRBV7-9, the J call TRBJ2-5; 7 bases are shared with TRBD1. Germline V gene sequence: CDR1 SEHNR, CDR2 FQNEAQ (reference sequence). This CDR3 spans 16 amino acids. V trimming: 5 bases; J trimming: 3 bases; junction bases outside the gene matches: 12. The CDR3, as DNA: TGTGCCAGCAGCGCAGGGGGACGGACAAGAGAAGAGACCCAGTACTTC. Protein: CASSAGGRTREETQYF.